This TCR beta chain was captured by sequencing in a study of response to subunit inactivated influenza vaccine. As for this clonotype: Its matching antigen is unknown.

Trimming at V came to 3 bases and at J to 3 bases, leaving 4 bases not matched to a gene. CDR1 is MNHNS and CDR2 is SASEGT in the germline V gene. This CDR3 has 15 residues. General observations from the study: Few additional T cells are recruited per seasonal influenza vaccination, authors suggested.

Each CDR3 protein is one row after TCRdb ran MiXCR on the RT-PCR reads. The data hold 500,000 to 600,000 distinct CDR3 sequences, with 10% to 15% observed a single time. The rearrangement uses TRBV6-1 and TRBJ2-5; 10 bases align to TRBD1. The receptor was isolated from a man aged 50 or older who received an inactivated influenza vaccine. Sequences were derived from PBMCs from blood, sampled more than 35 days after vaccination. CDR3 in DNA: TGTGCCAGCAGTGAGACAGGGGGCGCGGAAGAGACCCAGTACTTC. It yields the protein CASSETGGAEETQYF.